These 30 T cell receptor beta chains were sequenced from one sample in a study of blood T cells in healthy people across ages. PCR was performed a second time for about 7 to 11 cycles using a sample-barcoded 5' primer and a J-beta primer mix. TCRdb independently ran MiXCR on the 5' RACE reads; one entry per CDR3 protein. The table includes hundreds of thousands of distinct CDR3 sequences, 45% to 70% detected once. The sample comprised blood. These receptors all come from a middle-aged man in good health.

A note on this clonotype: The junction and the germline gene differ at one end; a read error may be behind it. This sequence joins TRBV27 and TRBJ2-5, with D perhaps matching TRBD1 or TRBD2 (5 bases each). The CDR3 loop spans 14 amino acids. Germline V CDR1 and CDR2: MNHEY, SMNVEV (reference sequence). The CDR3 is CASSPRRDQETQYF. The CDR3 nucleotides are TGTGCCAGCAGTCCACGCCGGGACCAGGAGACCCAGTACTTC.

This clonotype was counted only a few times. The chain employs TRBV7-2 and TRBJ2-5; the D is unclear. V was clipped by 5 bases and J by 0 bases, with 7 bases between them. Germline-derived CDR1 and CDR2 are SGHTA and FQGNSA. This CDR3 has 13 amino acids. CDR3 coding DNA: TGTGCCAGCAGCAAATGGGACCAAGAGACCCAGTACTTC. This sequence encodes CASSKWDQETQYF. The variable domain in full, completed from reference TRBV7-2 and TRBJ2-5, reads GAGVSQSPSNKVTEKGKDVELRCDPISGHTALYWYRQSLGQGLEFLIYFQGNSAPDKSGLPSDRFSAERTGGSVSTLTIQRTQQEDSAVYLCASSKWDQETQYFGPGTRLLVL.

CDR3 sequence: CAYGTSVTDTQYF. In DNA, the CDR3 is TGTGCCTATGGGACTAGCGTCACAGATACGCAGTATTTT. The J gene is TRBJ2-3, the V gene TRBV7-9; 10 bases fit TRBD2. Germline V gives CDR1 SEHNR, CDR2 FQNEAQ (reference sequence). This CDR3 has 13 residues. The V and J ends lost 11 bases and 2 bases, in that order; junction bases with no gene match: 4.

The chain has TRBV20-1 and TRBJ1-2, with unresolved D. The CDR3 is 15 residues long. V dropped 6 bases and J dropped 1 base, with 18 bases sitting between them. Germline loops: CDR1 DFQATT, CDR2 SNEGSKA (reference sequence). The CDR3 region has the DNA TGCAGTGCAAAGACGGCCAGCATTCTTAACTATGGCTACACCTTC. The encoded protein is CSAKTASILNYGYTF.

The CDR3: CASIVGPANTGELFF. For the CDR3, the DNA is TGTGCCAGCATAGTAGGGCCCGCGAACACCGGGGAGCTGTTTTTT. The genes are TRBV7-2 and TRBJ2-2, with D unclear. Trimming took 7 bases from V and 0 from J, leaving 12 bases between them. CDR3 length: 15 amino acids. Germline V gene lookup returns CDR1 SGHTA and CDR2 FQGNSA.

The rearrangement links TRBV5-1 to TRBJ2-1; D is unclear. The length of the CDR3 is 14 residues. Germline V gene data show CDR1 as SGHRS and CDR2 as YFSETQ. V gave up 4 bases and J gave up 8 bases, with 16 bases separating them. The CDR3 reads CASSRDPGSDEQFF. The CDR3 DNA is TGCGCCAGCAGCCGCGACCCCGGTTCGGATGAGCAGTTCTTC.

This clonotype occurred a few times. The chain recombines TRBV10-3 with TRBJ2-5; D remains unclear. Per germline, CDR1 ENHRY and CDR2 SYGVKD. Deletions cut 3 bases from V and 4 bases from J, with 3 bases between. The CDR3 covers 11 residues. CDR3 sequence (DNA): TGTGCCATCAGTGACCCAGAGACCCAGTACTTC. Its protein product is CAISDPETQYF.

The chain employs TRBV4-3 and TRBJ2-1; D possibly corresponds to TRBD1 (6 bases). The closer fit of TRBJ2-7 to the DNA end suggests the J call may be wrong. Germline V gives CDR1 LGHNA, CDR2 YSLEER. This CDR3 comprises 17 residues. The CDR3 protein is CASSQVLRGTSYNEQYF. DNA for the CDR3: TGCGCCAGCAGCCAAGTGCTCAGGGGAACCTCCTACAATGAGCAGTACTTC.

This clonotype was detected a few times. The chain combines TRBV5-6 with TRBJ2-5; D is possibly TRBD1 (5 bases). The CDR3 totals 15 residues. Germline CDR1 is SGHDT and CDR2 is YYEEEE. V was trimmed by 3 bases and J by 4 bases, leaving 16 bases between them. CDR3 sequence reads: CASSSDSHPSETQYF. Here the CDR3 DNA reads TGTGCCAGCAGCTCAGACAGCCACCCGTCAGAGACCCAGTACTTC. The full variable domain, in which reference TRBV5-6 and TRBJ2-5 provide the parts outside the CDR3, is DAGVTQSPTHLIKTRGQQVTLRCSPKSGHDTVSWYQQALGQGPQFIFQYYEEEERQRGNFPDRFSGHQFPNYSSELNVNALLLGDSALYLCASSSDSHPSETQYFGPGTRLLVL.

This clonotype was seen more than once but under ten times. The J gene is TRBJ2-5, the V gene TRBV29-1; either TRBD1 or TRBD2 may fit D (6 bases each). Germline CDR1 and CDR2: SQVTM and ANQGSEA. This CDR3 is built from 13 residues. With 7 bases removed from V and 4 bases from J, the gap between germline ends came to 16 bases. The chain's CDR3 is CSAEGGRGETQYF. In nucleotides, the CDR3 is TGCAGCGCCGAGGGGGGACGGGGAGAGACCCAGTACTTC.

The CDR3 nucleotides read TGTGCCAGCAGCTTCAGGCGGGGGCCCACCTACGAGCAGTACTTC. Translated: CASSFRRGPTYEQYF. The chain joins TRBV7-2 to TRBJ2-5, with a possible D match to TRBD2 (7 bases). Matching the DNA end better, TRBJ2-7 makes the J call doubtful. The CDR3 is 15 residues long. The germline CDR1 and CDR2 sequences are SGHTA and FQGNSA.

J is TRBJ2-2 and V is TRBV4-1, with unresolved D. The CDR3 extends over 15 amino acids. The germline V and J ends were trimmed by 2 bases and 3 bases, with 10 bases remaining between them. Looked up from germline, CDR1 is MGHRA and CDR2 is YSYEKL. CDR3 in amino acids: CASSQPTRDTGELFF. CDR3 DNA: TGCGCCAGCAGCCAACCAACCCGGGACACCGGGGAGCTGTTTTTT.

This clonotype was counted a few times. The J gene is TRBJ2-3, the V gene TRBV5-1; D possibly corresponds to TRBD1 (5 bases). Germline V gives CDR1 SGHRS, CDR2 YFSETQ. The CDR3 loop spans 14 amino acids. Trimming shortened V by 0 bases and J by 9 bases, and 14 bases separated the two germline ends. CDR3 sequence reads: CASSLGTTQETQYF. Here the CDR3 DNA reads TGCGCCAGCAGCTTGGGGACAACGCAGGAGACGCAGTATTTT.

J is TRBJ2-4 and V is TRBV7-9, with 7 nucleotides matching TRBD1. V gave up 0 bases and J gave up 0 bases; unmatched junction bases: 5. CDR3 length: 17 amino acids. Looked up from germline, CDR1 is SEHNR and CDR2 is FQNEAQ (reference sequence). The CDR3 reads CASSLARQGLAKNIQYF. Written as DNA, the CDR3 is TGTGCCAGCAGCTTAGCAAGACAGGGCCTAGCCAAAAACATTCAGTACTTC.

The rearrangement joins TRBV7-8 to TRBJ2-1; 13 nucleotides line up with TRBD2. The length of the CDR3 is 16 residues. The trim removed 3 bases at V and 8 bases at J, leaving 7 bases unmatched. The V gene's germline CDR1 is SGHVS and CDR2 FQNEAQ. This CDR3 reads CASSLQTSGRLYEQFF. The CDR3 DNA reads TGTGCCAGCAGCTTGCAGACTAGCGGGAGGCTATATGAGCAGTTCTTC. Full variable domain (missing parts from reference TRBV7-8 and TRBJ2-1): GAGVSQSPRYKVAKRGQDVALRCDPISGHVSLFWYQQALGQGPEFLTYFQNEAQLDKSGLPSDRFFAERPEGSVSTLKIQRTQQEDSAVYLCASSLQTSGRLYEQFFGPGTRLTVL.

The genes are TRBV28 and TRBJ2-5; no clear D. The DNA end is more similar to TRBJ2-7, so the J call may be wrong. The CDR3 is 15 amino acids. Germline lookup yields CDR1 MDHEN and CDR2 SYDVKM. CDR3 in DNA: TGTGCCAGCAGCTCCTATTCCGTAAGGAACGACGAGCAGTACTTC. Its protein is CASSSYSVRNDEQYF.

The sample holds many counts of this clonotype. The chain joins TRBV7-2 to TRBJ2-4, with D hard to call. Germline V gene sequence: CDR1 SGHTA, CDR2 FQGNSA. Trimming took off 1 base at V and 8 bases at J, with 6 bases between the two ends. The CDR3 length is 12 residues. CDR3 sequence (DNA): TGTGCCAGCAGCTTAGATCTAGACATTCAGTACTTC. It encodes CASSLDLDIQYF.

This chain links TRBV12-3 or TRBV12-4 with TRBJ2-7, with 7 bases lining up with TRBD1. The CDR3 runs 15 residues. Germline trimming cut 6 bases from V and 0 bases from J; bases unmatched to any gene: 8. The CDR3 region is CASRQTGSSSYEQYF. CDR3 nucleotide sequence: TGTGCCAGCAGACAGACAGGGTCTAGCTCCTACGAGCAGTACTTC.

The V gene is TRBV6-2 or TRBV6-3, the J gene TRBJ1-5, with 8 bases identical to TRBD1. Trimming cost V 10 bases and J 4 bases; bases outside gene matches: 3. CDR3 length: 12 residues. The germline gives CDR1 MNHEY, CDR2 SVGEGT. The CDR3 DNA reads TGTGCCACCCACAGGGGGAATCAGCCCCAGCATTTT. As protein: CATHRGNQPQHF.

The rearrangement links TRBV7-2 to TRBJ2-1; maybe TRBD2 (6 bases). The germline V and J ends were trimmed by 3 bases and 10 bases, with 13 bases remaining between them. The CDR3 has 13 residues. Germline CDR1 and CDR2: SGHTA and FQGNSA. The CDR3 region has the DNA TGTGCCAGCAGCTTTCACCGGGACTCAGAGCAGTTCTTC. Translated, it gives CASSFHRDSEQFF.

This clonotype was counted between two and nine times. The chain couples TRBV15 to TRBJ1-5, with D unresolved. This CDR3 spans 15 amino acids. Trimming cost V 1 base and J 7 bases, with 14 bases left between them. Per the germline V gene, CDR1 is LNHNV and CDR2 is YYDKDF (reference sequence). This chain's CDR3 is CATSRASRVGQPQHF. DNA of the CDR3: TGTGCCACCAGCAGAGCTTCAAGGGTCGGACAGCCCCAGCATTTT.

This chain joins TRBV7-2 and TRBJ2-5, with D unclear. Germline V gene data show CDR1 as SGHTA and CDR2 as FQGNSA. The CDR3 runs to 12 residues. Trimming removed 3 bases from V and 3 bases from J, with 5 bases in between. This chain's CDR3 is CASSFYKETQYF. The CDR3 nucleotides read TGTGCCAGCAGCTTCTACAAAGAGACCCAGTACTTC.

The chain employs TRBV15 and TRBJ2-7, with D uncertain. This CDR3 region has 15 residues. Germline-derived CDR1 and CDR2 are LNHNV and YYDKDF (reference sequence). Trimming cost V 3 bases and J 4 bases, with 16 bases left between them. CDR3 sequence reads: CATSSFKAGSYEQYF. Here the CDR3 DNA reads TGTGCCACCAGCAGTTTCAAGGCAGGATCTTACGAGCAGTACTTC.

This clonotype was found a few times. The CDR3 here is CASSLSPGTYEQYF. CDR3 coding DNA: TGTGCCAGCAGCTTAAGTCCAGGGACCTACGAGCAGTACTTC. The chain couples TRBV7-3 to TRBJ2-5; D is possibly TRBD1 (5 bases). TRBJ2-7 matches the DNA end more closely, so the J call is doubtful. The CDR3 covers 14 residues. Germline assignment: CDR1 SGHTA and CDR2 FQGTGA.

The rearrangement uses TRBV10-3 and TRBJ1-2, with a possible D match to TRBD1 (6 bases). The V end lost 2 bases, the J end lost 5 bases, and 15 bases lay between the germline ends. The CDR3 covers 15 residues. From germline, CDR1 is ENHRY and CDR2 SYGVKD. The chain's CDR3 is CAISEGTQQRYGYTF. In DNA form, the CDR3 reads TGTGCCATCAGTGAGGGGACACAGCAACGGTATGGCTACACCTTC.

The sample holds one count of this clonotype. V is TRBV5-1 and J is TRBJ2-3; D is undetermined. V lost 1 base, J lost 5 bases, and 11 bases lay in between. The CDR3 runs to 14 residues. Germline CDR1 is SGHRS and CDR2 is YFSETQ. CDR3 sequence: CASSLLHAEDTQYF. As DNA, the CDR3 is TGCGCCAGCAGCTTGCTTCATGCGGAAGATACGCAGTATTTT.

The chain links TRBV10-3 to TRBJ2-2; 7 bases line up with TRBD2. The length of the CDR3 is 14 residues. Germline V gene sequence: CDR1 ENHRY, CDR2 SYGVKD. V lost 7 bases to trimming and J lost 5 bases; unmatched junction nucleotides: 7. This CDR3 reads CAITGLVGTGELFF. The CDR3 DNA sequence: TGTGCCATCACCGGACTAGTAGGTACCGGGGAGCTGTTTTTT.

As concerns this clonotype: At one end the junction does not follow the germline gene, possibly because of a read error. The J gene is TRBJ2-1, the V gene TRBV28; D not resolved. This CDR3 is 13 amino acids long. Germline V gene sequence: CDR1 MDHEN, CDR2 SYDVKM. CDR3 protein: CASIPGPYNERFF. CDR3 DNA: TGTGCCAGCATCCCGGGCCCTTACAATGAGCGGTTCTTC.

This clonotype has only a few counts. This chain joins TRBV9 and TRBJ2-1; the match to TRBD2 covers 12 bases. The CDR3 covers 16 residues. The V and J ends lost 0 bases and 4 bases, in that order; junction bases with no gene match: 2. Germline loops: CDR1 SGDLS, CDR2 YYNGEE. The CDR3 sequence: CASSVGLAGAYNEQFF. CDR3 DNA: TGTGCCAGCAGCGTAGGACTAGCGGGGGCATACAATGAGCAGTTCTTC.

Only a few counts were recorded for this clonotype. This sequence joins TRBV28 and TRBJ1-5; 8 bases are a match to TRBD1. J gave up 2 bases and V 3 bases, and 9 bases lay outside the gene matches. CDR1 and CDR2 (germline): MDHEN, SYDVKM. This CDR3 comprises 17 residues. The DNA of the CDR3 is TGTGCCAGCAGTTTTTACGCAGGGGGCGAGGGCAATCAGCCCCAGCATTTT. This translates into CASSFYAGGEGNQPQHF.